This T cell receptor beta chain was observed in a study of blood T cell repertoires in COVID-19 (dated by TCRdb to the early 2020s). A note on the overall study: The collaborator samples originated in the United States, Italy and Spain and spanned the acute and convalescent phases of COVID-19. Sample metadata almost always included a de-identified subject ID, COVID-19 status, age in years and sex. The samples were drawn from two sources: the first 160 participants of the ongoing ImmuneRACE study, and over 1,000 subjects contributed by 6 global collaborators. The material from the prospective study consisted of cDNA or gDNA derived from T cells, B-cell-depleted T cells, or PBMCs. Where available, HLA class I and class II types were obtained from metadata supplied by the sample provider rather than from assay-based typing. Deeply sampled blood TCRbeta repertoires from subjects exposed to, actively infected with, or recovered from COVID-19 were included in the dataset. The repertoires were released in a freely available public database meant as a resource for research on the immune response to SARS-CoV-2. Points the paper makes about the study in general: How much clinical and demographic metadata was included differed by source and by participant, and the metadata was provided uncurated.

Each collaborating institution followed its own protocols to collect whole blood in K2EDTA tubes. For TCRbeta analysis, collaborator samples were shipped as frozen whole blood, as isolated PBMCs, or as DNA extracted from either sample type. Regarding this clone: Its specific antigen is unknown. No base quality values were provided; no much bigger clone lies one nucleotide off.

TCRbeta CDR3 regions were amplified from genomic DNA using the immunoSEQ Assay, a bias-controlled multiplex PCR. The paper's data handling went like this. Nucleated cell counts per sample were estimated from amplification of reference gene primers within the assay. To quantify the absolute abundance of each unique TCRbeta CDR3 rearrangement, sequence reads were collapsed and filtered. For each sample, productive Simpson clonality was calculated by taking the square root of Simpson's diversity index across productive rearrangements. TCRdb's version of the immuneACCESS table is confined to in-frame rearrangements and falls short of the full clone set. An unresolved V gene accounts for under half of the shortfall where checked; the remainder is of unknown origin. Clone size and the V and J calls come from that table; the DNA yielded D and trimming. The sample contains approximately 90,000 clones, around three quarters of them found a single time. The ten largest clones take up under 25% of the sample.

Germline trimming: 2 bases from V, 3 bases from J; junction bases outside gene matches: 3. The CDR3 sequence holds 14 residues, the cysteine and phenylalanine included. The kept DNA is CDR3 alone, 42 bases in frame from the first base. CDR1 SGHRS and CDR2 YFSETQ were looked up in the germline V gene. The chain is made from TRBV5-1 and TRBJ2-5, with 8 bases aligning to TRBD2. Sample: peripheral blood. This clonotype originated in an elderly woman with acute or convalescent COVID-19. The DNA sequence reads TGCGCCAGCAGCTTCTCCGGGAGGGAAGAGACCCAGTACTTC. Its translation reads: CASSFSGREETQYF.